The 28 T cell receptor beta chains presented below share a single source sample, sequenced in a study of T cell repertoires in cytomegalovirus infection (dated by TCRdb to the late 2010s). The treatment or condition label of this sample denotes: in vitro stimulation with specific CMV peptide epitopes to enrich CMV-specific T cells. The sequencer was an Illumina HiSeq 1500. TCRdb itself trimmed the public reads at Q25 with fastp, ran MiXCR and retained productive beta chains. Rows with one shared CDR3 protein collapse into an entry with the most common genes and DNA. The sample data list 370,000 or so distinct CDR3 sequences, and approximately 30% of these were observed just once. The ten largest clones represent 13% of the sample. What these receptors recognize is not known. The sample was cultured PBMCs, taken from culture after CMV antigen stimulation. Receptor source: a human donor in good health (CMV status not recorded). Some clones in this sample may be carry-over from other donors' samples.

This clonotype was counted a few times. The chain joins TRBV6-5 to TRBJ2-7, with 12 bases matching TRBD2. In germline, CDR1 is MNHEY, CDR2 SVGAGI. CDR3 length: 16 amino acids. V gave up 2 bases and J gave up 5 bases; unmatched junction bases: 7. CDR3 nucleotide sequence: TGTGCCAGCAGTTACGTACTAGCGGGAGGTGGCCACGAGCAGTACTTC. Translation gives CASSYVLAGGGHEQYF.

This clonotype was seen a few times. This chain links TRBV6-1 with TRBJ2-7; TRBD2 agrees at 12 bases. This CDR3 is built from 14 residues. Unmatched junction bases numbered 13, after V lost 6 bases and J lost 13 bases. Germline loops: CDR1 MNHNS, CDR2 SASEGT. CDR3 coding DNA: TGTGCCAGCAGCGCCGGGACTAGCGGGTCCCCAACCTACGTC. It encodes CASSAGTSGSPTYV.

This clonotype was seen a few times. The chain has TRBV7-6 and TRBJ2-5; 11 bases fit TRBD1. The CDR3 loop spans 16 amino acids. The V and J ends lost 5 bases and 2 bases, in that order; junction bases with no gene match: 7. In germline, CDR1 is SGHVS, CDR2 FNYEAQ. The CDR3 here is CASSKDRGQVQETQYF. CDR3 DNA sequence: TGTGCCAGCAGCAAGGACAGGGGGCAAGTTCAAGAGACCCAGTACTTC.

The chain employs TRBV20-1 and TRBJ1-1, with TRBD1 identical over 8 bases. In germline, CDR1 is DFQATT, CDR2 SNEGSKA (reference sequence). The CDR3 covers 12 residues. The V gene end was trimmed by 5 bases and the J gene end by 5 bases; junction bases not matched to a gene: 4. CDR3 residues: CSALQGGTEAFF. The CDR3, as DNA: TGCAGTGCTTTACAGGGGGGGACTGAAGCTTTCTTT.

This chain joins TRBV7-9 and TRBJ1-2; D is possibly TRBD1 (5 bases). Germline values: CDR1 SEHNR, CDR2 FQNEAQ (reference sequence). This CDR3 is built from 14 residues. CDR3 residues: CAISMAGEGYGYTF. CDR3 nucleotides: TGTGCTATCAGTATGGCGGGGGAAGGCTATGGCTACACCTTC.

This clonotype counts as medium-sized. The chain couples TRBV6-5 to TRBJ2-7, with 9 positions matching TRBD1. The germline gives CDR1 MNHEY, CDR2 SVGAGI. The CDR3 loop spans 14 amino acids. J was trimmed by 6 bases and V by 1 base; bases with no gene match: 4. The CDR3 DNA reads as TGTGCCAGCAGTTACTTACAGGGGGCCGGCGAGCAGTACGTC. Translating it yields CASSYLQGAGEQYV.

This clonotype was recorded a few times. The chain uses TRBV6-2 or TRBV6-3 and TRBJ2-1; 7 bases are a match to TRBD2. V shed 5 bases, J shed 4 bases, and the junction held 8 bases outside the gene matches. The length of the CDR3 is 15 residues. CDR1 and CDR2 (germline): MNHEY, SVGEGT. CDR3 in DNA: TGTGCCAGCAGTGGATCTAGCGGAATGTACAATGAGCAGTTCTTC. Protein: CASSGSSGMYNEQFF.

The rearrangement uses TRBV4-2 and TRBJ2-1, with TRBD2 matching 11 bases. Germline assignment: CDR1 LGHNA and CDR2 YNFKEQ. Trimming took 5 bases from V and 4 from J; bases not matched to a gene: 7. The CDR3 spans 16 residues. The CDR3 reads CASSRSLAGEYNEQFF. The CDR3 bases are TGTGCCAGCAGCAGATCACTAGCGGGAGAATACAATGAGCAGTTCTTC.

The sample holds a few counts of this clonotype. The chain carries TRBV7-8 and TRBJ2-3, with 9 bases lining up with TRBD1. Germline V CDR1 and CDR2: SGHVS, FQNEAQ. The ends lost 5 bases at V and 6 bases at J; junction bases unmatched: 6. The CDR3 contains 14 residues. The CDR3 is CASSPGQGSDTQYF. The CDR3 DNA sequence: TGTGCCAGCAGCCCGGGACAGGGATCGGATACGCAGTATTTT.

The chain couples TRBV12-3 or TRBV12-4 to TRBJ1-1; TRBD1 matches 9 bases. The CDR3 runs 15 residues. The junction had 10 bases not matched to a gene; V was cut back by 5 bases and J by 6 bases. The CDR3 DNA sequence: TGTGCCAGCAGTCTCGGAGGTGGGACAGGGCCTGAAGCTTTCTTT. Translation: CASSLGGGTGPEAFF.

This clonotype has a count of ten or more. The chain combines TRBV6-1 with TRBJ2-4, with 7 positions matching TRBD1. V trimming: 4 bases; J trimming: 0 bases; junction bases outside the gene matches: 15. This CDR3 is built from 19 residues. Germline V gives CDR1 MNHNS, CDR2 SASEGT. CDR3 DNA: TGTGCCAGCAGTGGAGGGGGCCTCAGGCAACGGTTAGCCAAAAACATTCAGTACTTC. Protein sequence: CASSGGGLRQRLAKNIQYF.

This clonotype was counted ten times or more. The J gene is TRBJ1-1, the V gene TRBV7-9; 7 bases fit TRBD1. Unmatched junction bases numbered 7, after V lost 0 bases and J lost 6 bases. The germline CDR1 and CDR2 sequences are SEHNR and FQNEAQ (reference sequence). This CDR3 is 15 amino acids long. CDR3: CASSLALGQSPEAFF. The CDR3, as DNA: TGTGCCAGCAGCTTAGCGCTGGGACAGAGTCCTGAAGCTTTCTTT.

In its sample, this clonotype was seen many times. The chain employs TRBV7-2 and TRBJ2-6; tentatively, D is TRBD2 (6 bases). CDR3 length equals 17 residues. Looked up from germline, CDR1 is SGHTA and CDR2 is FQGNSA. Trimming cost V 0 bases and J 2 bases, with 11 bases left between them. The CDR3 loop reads CASSLAKPGAGANVLTF. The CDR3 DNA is TGTGCCAGCAGCTTAGCGAAACCGGGGGCTGGGGCCAACGTCCTGACTTTC. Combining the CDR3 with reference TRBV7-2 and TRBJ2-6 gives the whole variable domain GAGVSQSPSNKVTEKGKDVELRCDPISGHTALYWYRQSLGQGLEFLIYFQGNSAPDKSGLPSDRFSAERTGGSVSTLTIQRTQQEDSAVYLCASSLAKPGAGANVLTFGAGSRLTVL.

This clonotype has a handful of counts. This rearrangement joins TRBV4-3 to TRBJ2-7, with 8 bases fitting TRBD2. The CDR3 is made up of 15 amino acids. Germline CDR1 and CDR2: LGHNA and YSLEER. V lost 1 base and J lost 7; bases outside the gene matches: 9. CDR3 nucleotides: TGCGCCAGCAGCCAAGGGACTCGGGGACTAGTAGAGCAGTACTTC. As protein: CASSQGTRGLVEQYF.

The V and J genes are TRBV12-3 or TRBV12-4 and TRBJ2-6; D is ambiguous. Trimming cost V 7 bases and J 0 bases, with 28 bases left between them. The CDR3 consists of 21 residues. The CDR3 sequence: CASKSQWVGSNPNSGANVLTF. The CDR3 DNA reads TGTGCCAGCAAAAGTCAGTGGGTAGGCAGCAATCCGAACTCTGGGGCCAACGTCCTGACTTTC.

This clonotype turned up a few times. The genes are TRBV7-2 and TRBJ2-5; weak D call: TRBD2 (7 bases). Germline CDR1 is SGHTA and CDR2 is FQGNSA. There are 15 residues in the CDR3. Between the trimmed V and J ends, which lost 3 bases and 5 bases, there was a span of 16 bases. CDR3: CASSFRRGAEETQYF. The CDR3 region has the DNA TGTGCCAGCAGCTTTCGTCGGGGGGCGGAGGAGACCCAGTACTTC.

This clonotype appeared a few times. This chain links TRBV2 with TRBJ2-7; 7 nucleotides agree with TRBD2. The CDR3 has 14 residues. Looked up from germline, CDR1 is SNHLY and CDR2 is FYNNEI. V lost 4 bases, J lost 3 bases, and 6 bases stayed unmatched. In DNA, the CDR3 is TGTGCCAGCAGTGGGGAGGCTAGCGGCTACGAGCAGTACGTC. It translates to CASSGEASGYEQYV.

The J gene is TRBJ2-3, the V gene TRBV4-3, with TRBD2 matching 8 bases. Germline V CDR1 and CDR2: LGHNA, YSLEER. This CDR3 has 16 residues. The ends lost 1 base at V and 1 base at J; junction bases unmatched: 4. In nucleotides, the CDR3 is TGCGCCAGCAGCCAAGTCCCGACTAGCGGCACAGATACGCAGTATTTT. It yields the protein CASSQVPTSGTDTQYF.

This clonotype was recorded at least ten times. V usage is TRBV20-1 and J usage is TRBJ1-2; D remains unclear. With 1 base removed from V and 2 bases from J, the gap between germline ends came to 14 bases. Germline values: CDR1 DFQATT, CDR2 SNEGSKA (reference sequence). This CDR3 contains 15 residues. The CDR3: CSARVNPGLNYGYTF. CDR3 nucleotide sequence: TGCAGTGCTAGAGTCAACCCCGGCCTAAACTATGGCTACACCTTC.

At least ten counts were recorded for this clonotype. CDR3 sequence: CASRIAGTSGSYEQYV. For the CDR3, the DNA is TGTGCCAGCAGAATTGCCGGGACTAGCGGCTCCTACGAGCAGTACGTC. V is TRBV6-1 and J is TRBJ2-7; TRBD2 matches 11 bases. The CDR3 consists of 16 residues. Germline values: CDR1 MNHNS, CDR2 SASEGT. V was pared by 6 bases and J by 0 bases, with 7 bases of the junction left unmatched.

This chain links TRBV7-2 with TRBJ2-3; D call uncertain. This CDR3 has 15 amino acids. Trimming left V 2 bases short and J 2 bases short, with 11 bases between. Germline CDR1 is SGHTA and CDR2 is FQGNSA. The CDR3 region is CASSLMAKTTDTQYF. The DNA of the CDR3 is TGTGCCAGCAGCTTAATGGCAAAAACCACAGATACGCAGTATTTT.

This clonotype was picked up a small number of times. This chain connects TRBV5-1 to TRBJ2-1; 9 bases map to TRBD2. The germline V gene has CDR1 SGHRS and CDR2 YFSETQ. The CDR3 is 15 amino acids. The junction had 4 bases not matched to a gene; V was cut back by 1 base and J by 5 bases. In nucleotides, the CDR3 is TGCGCCAGCAGCTTGAATAGCGGGGGTCACAATGAGCAGTTCTTC. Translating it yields CASSLNSGGHNEQFF. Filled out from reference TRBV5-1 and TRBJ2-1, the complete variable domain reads KAGVTQTPRYLIKTRGQQVTLSCSPISGHRSVSWYQQTPGQGLQFLFEYFSETQRNKGNFPGRFSGRQFSNSRSEMNVSTLELGDSALYLCASSLNSGGHNEQFFGPGTRLTVL.

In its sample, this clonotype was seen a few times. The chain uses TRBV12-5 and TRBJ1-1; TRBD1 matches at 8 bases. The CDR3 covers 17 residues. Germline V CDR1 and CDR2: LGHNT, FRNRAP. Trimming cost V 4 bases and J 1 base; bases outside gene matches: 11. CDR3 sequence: CASGSRPWTGTNTEAFF. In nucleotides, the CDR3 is TGTGCTAGTGGTTCCCGACCCTGGACAGGGACGAACACTGAAGCTTTCTTT.

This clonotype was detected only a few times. The CDR3 DNA is TGCGCCAGCAGCTTGACGGGAGCTAACTATGGCTACACCTTC. This sequence encodes CASSLTGANYGYTF. The rearrangement links TRBV5-1 to TRBJ1-2; D unresolved. This CDR3 is 14 amino acids long. V gave up 1 base and J gave up 0 bases, with 7 bases separating them. Germline loops: CDR1 SGHRS, CDR2 YFSETQ.

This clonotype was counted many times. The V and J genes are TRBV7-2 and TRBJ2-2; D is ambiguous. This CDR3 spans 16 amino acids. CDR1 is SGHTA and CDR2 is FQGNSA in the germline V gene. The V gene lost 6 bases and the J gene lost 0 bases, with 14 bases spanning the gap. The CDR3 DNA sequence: TGTGCCAGCAGTCCCGAGCCCTACTCGAACACCGGGGAGCTGTTTTTT. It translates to CASSPEPYSNTGELFF.

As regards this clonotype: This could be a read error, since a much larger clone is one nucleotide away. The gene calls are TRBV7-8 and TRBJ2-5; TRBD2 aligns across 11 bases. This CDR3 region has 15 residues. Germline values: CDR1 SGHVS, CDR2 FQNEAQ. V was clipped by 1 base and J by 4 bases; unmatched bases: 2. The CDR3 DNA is TGTGCCAGCAGCTTAGTACTAGCGGGAGTAGAGACCCAGTACTTC. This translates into CASSLVLAGVETQYF. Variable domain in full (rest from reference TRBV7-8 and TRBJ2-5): GAGVSQSPRYKVAKRGQDVALRCDPISGHVSLFWYQQALGQGPEFLTYFQNEAQLDKSGLPSDRFFAERPEGSVSTLKIQRTQQEDSAVYLCASSLVLAGVETQYFGPGTRLLVL.

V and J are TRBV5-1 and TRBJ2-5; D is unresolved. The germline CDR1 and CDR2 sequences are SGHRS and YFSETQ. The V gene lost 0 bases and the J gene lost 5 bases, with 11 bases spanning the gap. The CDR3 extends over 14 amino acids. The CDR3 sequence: CASSLGAVGETQYF. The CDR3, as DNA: TGCGCCAGCAGCTTGGGTGCGGTTGGCGAGACCCAGTACTTC.

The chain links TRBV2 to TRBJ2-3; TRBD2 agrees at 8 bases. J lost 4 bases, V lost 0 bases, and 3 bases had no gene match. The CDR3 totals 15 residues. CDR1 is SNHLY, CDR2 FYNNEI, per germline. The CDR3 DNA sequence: TGTGCCAGCAGTGAAGCGGGGACTAGGTCAGATACGCAGTATTTT. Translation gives CASSEAGTRSDTQYF.